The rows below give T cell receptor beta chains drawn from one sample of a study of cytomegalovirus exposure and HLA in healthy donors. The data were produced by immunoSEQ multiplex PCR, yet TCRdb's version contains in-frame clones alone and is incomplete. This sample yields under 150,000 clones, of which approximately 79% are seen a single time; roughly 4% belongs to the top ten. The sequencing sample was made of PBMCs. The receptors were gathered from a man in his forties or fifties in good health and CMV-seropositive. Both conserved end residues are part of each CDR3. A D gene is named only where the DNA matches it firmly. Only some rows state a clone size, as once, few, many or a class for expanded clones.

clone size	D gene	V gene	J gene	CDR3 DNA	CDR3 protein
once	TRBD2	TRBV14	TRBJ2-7	TGTGCCAGCAGCCGTAGCGGGGTTACTTCCTACGAGCAGTACTTC	CASSRSGVTSYEQYF
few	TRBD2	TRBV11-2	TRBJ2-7	TGTGCCAGCAGATCACTAGCGGGAGGGCCCTACGAGCAGTACTTC	CASRSLAGGPYEQYF
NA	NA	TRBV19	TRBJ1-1	TGTGCCAGTAGTATTACTATGAGGGACACTGAAGCTTTCTTT	CASSITMRDTEAFF
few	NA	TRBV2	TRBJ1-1	TGTGCCAGCAGCGACAGTCGGAGGACAGTTGAAGCTTTCTTT	CASSDSRRTVEAFF
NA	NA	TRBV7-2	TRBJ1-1	TGTGCCAGCAGCTTAGCTGGACAGCGGTTGAACACTGAAGCTTTCTTT	CASSLAGQRLNTEAFF
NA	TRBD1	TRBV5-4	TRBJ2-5	TGTGCCAGCTCGGGACAGCCGAAGTTGGGAAAAGAGACCCAGTACTTC	CASSGQPKLGKETQYF
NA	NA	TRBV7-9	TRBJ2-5	TGTGCCAGCAGCTTAGCGGACTTGGGGGAGACCCAGTACTTC	CASSLADLGETQYF
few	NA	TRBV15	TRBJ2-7	TGTGCCACCAGCAGAGATCGGGGCGAGCAGTACTTC	CATSRDRGEQYF
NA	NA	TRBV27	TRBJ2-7	TGTGCCAGCAGTTTATTAACCGGAGAGGACTACGAGCAGTACTTC	CASSLLTGEDYEQYF
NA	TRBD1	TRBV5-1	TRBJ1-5	TGCGCCAGCAGCCCAGGGACAGACCCGAATCAGCCCCAGCATTTT	CASSPGTDPNQPQHF
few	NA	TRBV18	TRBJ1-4	TGTGCCAGCTCACCACGGCGGGGGCCTGATGAAAAACTGTTTTTT	CASSPRRGPDEKLFF
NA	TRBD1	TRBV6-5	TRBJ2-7	TGTGCCAGCAGACGGGGACAGGGGCTCCTCTACGAGCAGTACTTC	CASRRGQGLLYEQYF
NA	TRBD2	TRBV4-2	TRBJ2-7	TGTGCCAGCAGCCAAGAAAGCGGGGGGCTCTCCTACGAGCAGTACTTC	CASSQESGGLSYEQYF
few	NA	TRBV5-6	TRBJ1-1	TGTGCCAGCAGCCTCAGGGTGGGCACTGAAGCTTTCTTT	CASSLRVGTEAFF
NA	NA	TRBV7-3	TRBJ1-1	TGTGCCAGCAGCTTAACGGGCCGGAACACTGAAGCTTTCTTT	CASSLTGRNTEAFF
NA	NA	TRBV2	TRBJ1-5	TGTGCCAGCAATACAGACTACAATCAGCCCCAGCATTTT	CASNTDYNQPQHF
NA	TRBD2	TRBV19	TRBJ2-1	TGTGCCAGTAGTATAAACGCGGGGGGGCCCGTTCCCTACAATGAGCAGTTCTTC	CASSINAGGPVPYNEQFF
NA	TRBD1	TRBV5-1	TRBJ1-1	TGCGCCAGCAGCCGGGGACAGGGGCGTGCGAACACTGAAGCTTTCTTT	CASSRGQGRANTEAFF
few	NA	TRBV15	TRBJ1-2	TGTGCCACCAGCAGAGAATCAGGCAGTAGAGACACCTTC	CATSRESGSRDTF
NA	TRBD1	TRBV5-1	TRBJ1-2	TGCGCCAGCAGCTCCGGGACAGGGGGTATTGACTATGGCTACACCTTC	CASSSGTGGIDYGYTF